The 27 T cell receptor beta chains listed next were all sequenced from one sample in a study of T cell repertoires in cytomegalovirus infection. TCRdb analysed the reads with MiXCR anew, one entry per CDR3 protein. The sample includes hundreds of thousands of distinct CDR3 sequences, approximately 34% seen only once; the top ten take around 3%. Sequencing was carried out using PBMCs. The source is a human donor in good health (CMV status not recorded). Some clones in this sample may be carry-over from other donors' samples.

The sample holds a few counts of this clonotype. This CDR3 is CASSWGGQTTNEKLFF. The CDR3 DNA sequence: TGTGCCAGCAGCTGGGGTGGACAGACAACTAATGAAAAACTGTTTTTT. The chain combines TRBV7-6 with TRBJ1-4; the D gene is possibly TRBD1 (6 bases). The germline CDR1 and CDR2 sequences are SGHVS and FNYEAQ. CDR3 length equals 16 residues. The V end lost 4 bases, the J end lost 0 bases, and 12 bases lay between the germline ends.

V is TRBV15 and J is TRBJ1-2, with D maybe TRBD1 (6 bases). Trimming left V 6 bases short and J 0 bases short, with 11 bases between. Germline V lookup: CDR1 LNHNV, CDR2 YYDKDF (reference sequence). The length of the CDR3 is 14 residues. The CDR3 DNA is TGTGCCACCAGTAAGACAGGCGCTAACTATGGCTACACCTTC. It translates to CATSKTGANYGYTF.

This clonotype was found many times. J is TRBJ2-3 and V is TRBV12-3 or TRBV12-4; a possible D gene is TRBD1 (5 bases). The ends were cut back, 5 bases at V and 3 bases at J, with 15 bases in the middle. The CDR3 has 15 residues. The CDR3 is CASSEELTATDTQYF. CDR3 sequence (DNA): TGTGCCAGCAGTGAGGAGCTGACAGCGACAGATACGCAGTATTTT.

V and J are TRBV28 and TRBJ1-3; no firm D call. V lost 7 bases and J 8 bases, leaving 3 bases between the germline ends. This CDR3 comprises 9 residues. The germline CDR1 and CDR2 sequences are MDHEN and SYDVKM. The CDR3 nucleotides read TGTGCCAGCAAAGACACCATATATTTT. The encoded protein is CASKDTIYF.

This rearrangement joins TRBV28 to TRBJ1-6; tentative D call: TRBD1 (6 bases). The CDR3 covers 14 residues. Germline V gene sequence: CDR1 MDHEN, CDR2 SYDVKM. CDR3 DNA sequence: TGTGGCGTTAGTTTCAGGACAGCTAATTCACCCCTCCACTTT. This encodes CGVSFRTANSPLHF.

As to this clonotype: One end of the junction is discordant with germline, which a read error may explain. The CDR3 DNA follows: TGTGCCAGCAGTTTAGCGAGACTGATTAACACTGAAGCTCTCTTT. Protein sequence: CASSLARLINTEALF. V usage is TRBV12-3 or TRBV12-4 and J usage is TRBJ1-1; D remains ambiguous. The CDR3 runs to 15 residues.

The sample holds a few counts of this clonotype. The CDR3 is CASSRLRDRGRNEQFF. Here the CDR3 DNA reads TGTGCCAGCAGCCGCCTCCGGGACAGGGGGCGGAATGAGCAGTTCTTC. The V call is TRBV7-9, the J call TRBJ2-1; 12 nucleotides match TRBD1. Germline V gene lookup returns CDR1 SEHNR and CDR2 FQNEAQ (reference sequence). The CDR3 extends over 16 amino acids. The V segment lost 5 bases and the J segment 7 bases; nucleotides outside the gene matches: 9.

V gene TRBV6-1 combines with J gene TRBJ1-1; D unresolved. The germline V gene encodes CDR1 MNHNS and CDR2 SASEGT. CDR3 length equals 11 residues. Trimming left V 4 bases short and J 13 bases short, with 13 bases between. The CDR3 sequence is CASSVGERRFF. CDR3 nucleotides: TGTGCCAGCAGTGTTGGGGAGAGACGTTTCTTT.

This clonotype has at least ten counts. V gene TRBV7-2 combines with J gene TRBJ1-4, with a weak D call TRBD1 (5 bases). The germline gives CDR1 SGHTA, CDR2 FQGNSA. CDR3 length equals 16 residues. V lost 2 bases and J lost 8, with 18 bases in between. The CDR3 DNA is TGTGCCAGCAGCTTACCCGGCCAGGGCAGTGGAGAAAAACTGTTTTTT. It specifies CASSLPGQGSGEKLFF.

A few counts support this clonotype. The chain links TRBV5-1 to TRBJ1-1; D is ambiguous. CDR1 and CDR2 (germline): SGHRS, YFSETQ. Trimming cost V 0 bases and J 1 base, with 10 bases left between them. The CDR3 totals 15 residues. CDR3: CASSLGAAGNTEAFF. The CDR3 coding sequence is TGCGCCAGCAGCTTGGGCGCAGCGGGGAACACTGAAGCTTTCTTT.

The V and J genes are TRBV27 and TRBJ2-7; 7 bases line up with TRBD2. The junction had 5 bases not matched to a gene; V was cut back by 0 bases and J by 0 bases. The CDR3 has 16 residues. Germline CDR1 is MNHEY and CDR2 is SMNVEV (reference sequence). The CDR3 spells CASSLSASGSSYEQYF. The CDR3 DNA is TGTGCCAGCAGTTTATCAGCTAGCGGCAGCTCCTACGAGCAGTACTTC.

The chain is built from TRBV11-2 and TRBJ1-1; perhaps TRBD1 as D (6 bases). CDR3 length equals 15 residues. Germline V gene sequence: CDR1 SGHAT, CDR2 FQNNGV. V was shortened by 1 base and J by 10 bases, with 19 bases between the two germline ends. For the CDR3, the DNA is TGTGCCAGCAGCTTAGCCCACGGACAGAGTGGTAGAGCTTTCTTT. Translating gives CASSLAHGQSGRAFF.

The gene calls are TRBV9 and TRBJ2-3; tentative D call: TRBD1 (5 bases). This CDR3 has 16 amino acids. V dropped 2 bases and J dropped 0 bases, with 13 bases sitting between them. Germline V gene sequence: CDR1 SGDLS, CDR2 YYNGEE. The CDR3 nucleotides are TGTGCCAGCAGCGTCACAGGATCAGATAGCACAGATACGCAGTATTTT. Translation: CASSVTGSDSTDTQYF.

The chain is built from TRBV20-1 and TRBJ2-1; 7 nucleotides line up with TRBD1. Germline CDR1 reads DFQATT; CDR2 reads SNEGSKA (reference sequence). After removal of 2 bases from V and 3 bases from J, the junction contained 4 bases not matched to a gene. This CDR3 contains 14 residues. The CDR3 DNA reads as TGCAGTGCTAGATCCGGGACAGACTACAATGAGCAGTTCTTC. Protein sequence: CSARSGTDYNEQFF.

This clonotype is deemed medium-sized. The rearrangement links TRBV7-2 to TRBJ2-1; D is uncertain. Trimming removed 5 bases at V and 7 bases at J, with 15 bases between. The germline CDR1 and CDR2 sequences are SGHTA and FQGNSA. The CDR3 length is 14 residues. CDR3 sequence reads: CASSPGLLNNEQFF. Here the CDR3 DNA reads TGTGCCAGCAGCCCGGGTCTACTCAATAATGAGCAGTTCTTC.

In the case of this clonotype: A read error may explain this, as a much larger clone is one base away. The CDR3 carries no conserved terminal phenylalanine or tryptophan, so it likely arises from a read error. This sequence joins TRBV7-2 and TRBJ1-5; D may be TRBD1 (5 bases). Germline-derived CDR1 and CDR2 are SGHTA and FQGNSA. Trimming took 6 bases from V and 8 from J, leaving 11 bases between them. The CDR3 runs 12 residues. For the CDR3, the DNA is TGTGCCAGCAGTTTGGGGGTAAAGCCCCAGCATTTG. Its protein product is CASSLGVKPQHL.

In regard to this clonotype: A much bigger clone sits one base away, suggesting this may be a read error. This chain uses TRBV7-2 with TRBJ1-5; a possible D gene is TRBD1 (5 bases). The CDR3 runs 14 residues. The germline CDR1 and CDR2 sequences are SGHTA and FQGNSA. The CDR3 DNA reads TGTGCCAGCAGCTTAAGGGCAGGGAGACAGCCCAAGCATTTT. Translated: CASSLRAGRQPKHF. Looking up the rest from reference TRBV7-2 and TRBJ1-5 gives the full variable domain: GAGVSQSPSNKVTEKGKDVELRCDPISGHTALYWYRQSLGQGLEFLIYFQGNSAPDKSGLPSDRFSAERTGGSVSTLTIQRTQQEDSAVYLCASSLRAGRQPKHFGDGTRLSIL.

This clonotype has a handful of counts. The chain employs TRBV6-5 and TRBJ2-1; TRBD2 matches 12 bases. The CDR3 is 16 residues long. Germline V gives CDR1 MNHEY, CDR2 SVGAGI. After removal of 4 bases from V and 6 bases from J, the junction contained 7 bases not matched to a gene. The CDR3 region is CASSSELAGGTNEQFF. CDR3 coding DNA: TGTGCCAGCAGTTCCGAACTAGCGGGAGGTACCAATGAGCAGTTCTTC.

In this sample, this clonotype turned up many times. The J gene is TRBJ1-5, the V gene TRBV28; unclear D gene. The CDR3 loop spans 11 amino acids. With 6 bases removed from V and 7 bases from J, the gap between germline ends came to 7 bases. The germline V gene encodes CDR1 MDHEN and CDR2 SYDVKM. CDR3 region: CASSPNQPQHF. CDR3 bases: TGTGCCAGCAGCCCTAACCAGCCCCAGCATTTT.

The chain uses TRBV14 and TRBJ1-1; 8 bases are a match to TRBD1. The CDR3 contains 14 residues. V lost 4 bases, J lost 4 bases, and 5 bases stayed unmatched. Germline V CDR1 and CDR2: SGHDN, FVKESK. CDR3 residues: CASSPNRGSTEAFF. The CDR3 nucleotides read TGTGCCAGCAGCCCGAACAGGGGGTCCACTGAAGCTTTCTTT. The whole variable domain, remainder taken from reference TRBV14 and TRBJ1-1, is EAGVTQFPSHSVIEKGQTVTLRCDPISGHDNLYWYRRVMGKEIKFLLHFVKESKQDESGMPNNRFLAERTGGTYSTLKVQPAELEDSGVYFCASSPNRGSTEAFFGQGTRLTVV.

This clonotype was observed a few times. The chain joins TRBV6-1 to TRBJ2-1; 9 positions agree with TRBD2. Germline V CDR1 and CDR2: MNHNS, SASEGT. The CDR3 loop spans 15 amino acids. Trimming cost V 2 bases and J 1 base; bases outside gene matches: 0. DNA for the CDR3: TGTGCCAGCAGTGAAACTAGCGGGTCCTACAATGAGCAGTTCTTC. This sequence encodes CASSETSGSYNEQFF.

CDR3 protein: CASSLVTAADTQYF. In DNA, the CDR3 is TGTGCCAGCAGTTTGGTTACAGCGGCAGATACGCAGTATTTT. The J gene is TRBJ2-3, the V gene TRBV28, with D tentatively TRBD2 (5 bases). The CDR3 extends over 14 amino acids. CDR1 is MDHEN and CDR2 is SYDVKM in the germline V gene. V gave up 3 bases and J gave up 4 bases, with 11 bases separating them.

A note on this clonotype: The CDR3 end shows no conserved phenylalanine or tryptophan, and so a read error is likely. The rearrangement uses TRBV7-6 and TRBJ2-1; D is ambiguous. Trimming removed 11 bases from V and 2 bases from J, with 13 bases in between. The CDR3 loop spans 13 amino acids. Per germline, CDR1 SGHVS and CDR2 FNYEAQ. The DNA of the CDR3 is TGTGCCTCAGCCTCTATTACCTACAATGAGCAGTTCTCC. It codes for CASASITYNEQFS.

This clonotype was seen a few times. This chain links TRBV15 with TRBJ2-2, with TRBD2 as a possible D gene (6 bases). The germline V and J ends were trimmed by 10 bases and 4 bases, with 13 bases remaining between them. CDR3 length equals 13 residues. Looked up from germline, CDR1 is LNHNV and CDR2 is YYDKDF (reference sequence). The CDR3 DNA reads TGTGCCATCGGGGGTATGACCACCGGGGAGCTGTTTTTT. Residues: CAIGGMTTGELFF.

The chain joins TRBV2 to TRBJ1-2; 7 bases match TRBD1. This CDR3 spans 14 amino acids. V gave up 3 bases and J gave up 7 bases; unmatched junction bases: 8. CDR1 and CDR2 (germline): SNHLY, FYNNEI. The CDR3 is CASSDLDRLGGYTF. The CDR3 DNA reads TGTGCCAGCAGTGACCTGGACAGGCTAGGTGGCTACACCTTC.

The CDR3 spells CASSSETYEGLNTEAFF. As DNA, the CDR3 is TGTGCCAGCAGTTCGGAGACTTACGAGGGGCTGAACACTGAAGCTTTCTTT. V usage is TRBV28 and J usage is TRBJ1-1; D possibly corresponds to TRBD1 (5 bases). Germline CDR1 and CDR2: MDHEN and SYDVKM. The V gene lost 4 bases and the J gene lost 0 bases, with 18 bases spanning the gap. The CDR3 contains 17 residues.

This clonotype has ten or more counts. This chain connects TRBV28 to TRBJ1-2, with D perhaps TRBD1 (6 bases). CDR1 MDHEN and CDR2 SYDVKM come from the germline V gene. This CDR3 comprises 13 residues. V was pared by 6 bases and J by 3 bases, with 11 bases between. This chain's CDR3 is CASRVRQDYGYTF. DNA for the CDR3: TGTGCCAGCAGGGTCCGACAGGACTATGGCTACACCTTC.